A single sample gave rise to the 3 T cell receptor beta chains below, sequenced in a study of blood T cell repertoires in COVID-19. This table comes from immunoSEQ multiplex PCR, and its TCRdb copy is limited to in-frame clones, with some not included. The sample yields some 300,000 clones, around 90% seen once. The sample comprised PBMCs or T cells enriched from blood (not recorded which). The receptors shown here come from a woman in her twenties or thirties who had recovered from COVID-19.

The CDR3 DNA follows: TGTGCCAGCAGTCCACTCGGGGGAAACACCGGGGAGCTGTTTTTT. Translation gives CASSPLGGNTGELFF. The chain uses TRBV6-2 or TRBV6-3 and TRBJ2-2, with D tentatively TRBD2 (6 bases). The CDR3 has 15 amino acids. V was shortened by 5 bases and J by 2 bases, with 12 bases between the two germline ends. Germline assignment: CDR1 MNHEY and CDR2 SVGEGT.

This clone is a singleton in its sample. V gene TRBV11-2 combines with J gene TRBJ2-5, with D possibly TRBD2 on 6 matching bases. V was shortened by 2 bases and J by 7 bases, with 23 bases between the two germline ends. The CDR3 consists of 17 residues. Germline-derived CDR1 and CDR2 are SGHAT and FQNNGV. The CDR3 nucleotides are TGTGCCAGCAGCTTACACCTCGGCGGGGCTGGTGGTGGGACCCAGTACTTC. Its translation is CASSLHLGGAGGGTQYF.

In its sample, this clone was seen a few times. This rearrangement joins TRBV6-5 to TRBJ1-1; D is possibly TRBD1 (5 bases). This CDR3 has 13 residues. V was cut by 6 bases and J by 7 bases, with 15 bases left in between. CDR1 is MNHEY and CDR2 is SVGAGI in the germline V gene. CDR3 bases: TGTGCCAGCAGGCGGGGACGGGACGTTGAAGCTTTCTTT. This gives the protein CASRRGRDVEAFF.